These 5 T cell receptor beta chains share one sample of origin, sequenced in a study of CD8+ T cells in alopecia areata. Sequencing templates came from extracted RNA that was reverse transcribed into cDNA. Method: immunoSEQ multiplex PCR; TCRdb's copy keeps in-frame clones and lacks some. The profile shows approximately 150,000 clones, approximately 60% of them singletons. Sequences were obtained from CD4+ T cells sorted from blood. The receptor set was obtained from a human donor in good health.

CDR3 loop: CSVERGQGNTEAFF. As DNA, the CDR3 is TGCAGCGTTGAAAGGGGACAGGGGAACACTGAAGCTTTCTTT. The V and J genes are TRBV29-1 and TRBJ1-1; TRBD1 agrees at 9 bases. CDR3 length equals 14 residues. Germline CDR1 reads SQVTM; CDR2 reads ANQGSEA. Trimming cost V 2 bases and J 1 base; bases outside gene matches: 2.

This clone appeared a few times. The chain combines TRBV11-1 with TRBJ2-7, with D hard to call. The CDR3 contains 13 residues. Per germline, CDR1 SGHAT and CDR2 FQDESV (reference sequence). Deletions cut 3 bases from V and 4 bases from J, with 10 bases between. CDR3 coding DNA: TGTGCCAGCAGCTTTAACAGTTTGTACGAGCAGTACTTC. It encodes CASSFNSLYEQYF.

The chain employs TRBV29-1 and TRBJ2-7; no definite D call. Trimming removed 4 bases at V and 2 bases at J, with 12 bases between. The CDR3 length is 13 residues. Germline V gene data show CDR1 as SQVTM and CDR2 as ANQGSEA. The CDR3 reads CSVAIGAPYEQYF. As DNA, the CDR3 is TGCAGCGTTGCAATAGGAGCCCCCTACGAGCAGTACTTC.

This clone was seen more than once but under ten times. This chain links TRBV29-1 with TRBJ2-7; either TRBD1 or TRBD2 may supply D (6 bases each). Germline assignment: CDR1 SQVTM and CDR2 ANQGSEA. The V end lost 6 bases, the J end lost 3 bases, and 15 bases lay between the germline ends. CDR3 length equals 13 residues. CDR3: CSVHGKGGYEQYF. The DNA for the CDR3 is TGCAGCGTCCACGGGAAGGGGGGCTACGAGCAGTACTTC.

V and J are TRBV29-1 and TRBJ1-3; 7 bases align to TRBD1. Germline V gene data show CDR1 as SQVTM and CDR2 as ANQGSEA. CDR3 size: 14 residues. V shed 6 bases and J 0 bases; nucleotides not matched to a gene: 5. CDR3 loop: CSVKRDSSGNTIYF. The CDR3 DNA sequence: TGCAGCGTGAAGCGGGACAGCTCTGGAAACACCATATATTTT.